These 20 T cell receptor beta chains originate from one sample sequenced in a study of T cell repertoires in cytomegalovirus infection. What these receptors recognize is not known. Using its own MiXCR run on the reads, TCRdb lists one record per CDR3 protein. This table has roughly 310,000 distinct CDR3 sequences, about 28% appearing once. This specimen consisted of cultured PBMCs, obtained from culture after CMV antigen stimulation. These receptors were taken from a human donor in good health (CMV status not recorded). Some clones in this sample may be carry-over from other donors' samples.

Ten or more counts support this clonotype. The rearrangement links TRBV7-3 to TRBJ1-1; D is uncertain. With 3 bases removed from V and 0 bases from J, the gap between germline ends came to 5 bases. The CDR3 runs to 13 residues. CDR1 and CDR2 (germline): SGHTA, FQGTGA. CDR3 residues: CASSLTVNTEAFF. In DNA form, the CDR3 reads TGTGCCAGCAGCTTGACGGTGAACACTGAAGCTTTCTTT.

A few counts support this clonotype. This chain connects TRBV25-1 to TRBJ2-7, with 8 bases aligning to TRBD1. The CDR3 loop spans 14 amino acids. CDR1 is MGHDK, CDR2 SYGVNS, per germline. Trimming took 3 bases from V and 6 from J; bases not matched to a gene: 7. The CDR3 here is CASSDPGQGPEQYF. The CDR3 region has the DNA TGTGCCAGCAGTGACCCCGGACAGGGTCCCGAGCAGTACTTC.

This clonotype was counted between two and nine times. The V gene is TRBV4-2, the J gene TRBJ2-6; TRBD1 might be the D (7 bases). Trimming stripped 0 bases from V and 2 bases from J, with 20 bases between. Germline V gene data show CDR1 as LGHNA and CDR2 as YNFKEQ. The CDR3 totals 20 residues. Written as DNA, the CDR3 is TGTGCCAGCAGCCAAGATTCTTTCGGAGGGGGCTTTGCTGGGGCCAACGTCCTGACTTTC. It translates to CASSQDSFGGGFAGANVLTF.

CDR3 coding DNA: TGTGCCAGCAGAAAAAGGGGGACAGTCTGGGACGAGCAGTACTTC. It translates to CASRKRGTVWDEQYF. The rearrangement joins TRBV7-9 to TRBJ2-7, with TRBD1 identical over 7 bases. Germline trimming cut 6 bases from V and 5 bases from J; bases unmatched to any gene: 13. The CDR3 consists of 15 residues. Per germline, CDR1 SEHNR and CDR2 FQNEAQ (reference sequence). The full variable domain, in which reference TRBV7-9 and TRBJ2-7 provide the parts outside the CDR3, is DTGVSQNPRHKITKRGQNVTFRCDPISEHNRLYWYRQTLGQGPEFLTYFQNEAQLEKSRLLSDRFSAERPKGSFSTLEIQRTEQGDSAMYLCASRKRGTVWDEQYFGPGTRLTVT.

Only a few counts were recorded for this clonotype. V and J are TRBV7-4 and TRBJ2-1; 13 bases are a match to TRBD2. The CDR3 extends over 19 amino acids. Looked up from germline, CDR1 is SGHVT and CDR2 is SQSDAQ. V was pared by 5 bases and J by 0 bases, with 10 bases of the junction left unmatched. The CDR3 loop is CASSLGLAGVTDSYNEQFF. The CDR3 nucleotides are TGTGCCAGCAGCCTCGGACTAGCGGGAGTAACGGACTCCTACAATGAGCAGTTCTTC.

The chain is built from TRBV4-1 and TRBJ2-7; weak D call: TRBD1 (6 bases). The CDR3 contains 14 residues. Trimming took off 0 bases at V and 2 bases at J, with 8 bases between the two ends. Germline V gene data show CDR1 as MGHRA and CDR2 as YSYEKL. The DNA for the CDR3 is TGCGCCAGCAGCCAAGATCGGGACACCTACGAGCAGTACTTC. It encodes CASSQDRDTYEQYF.

This clonotype turned up a few times. The V gene is TRBV7-9, the J gene TRBJ1-1, with a weak D call TRBD1 (5 bases). CDR1 and CDR2 from the germline V gene are SEHNR and FQNEAQ (reference sequence). This CDR3 comprises 14 residues. The germline V and J ends were trimmed by 8 bases and 0 bases, with 13 bases remaining between them. The DNA of the CDR3 is TGTGCCAGCCGCCAAGGGGAGGTGAACACTGAAGCTTTCTTT. This sequence encodes CASRQGEVNTEAFF.

This clonotype has only a few counts. V and J are TRBV4-1 and TRBJ1-5; D gene ambiguous. There are 13 residues in the CDR3. The V end lost 5 bases, the J end lost 11 bases, and 16 bases lay between the germline ends. Germline loops: CDR1 MGHRA, CDR2 YSYEKL. The CDR3 DNA reads as TGCGCCAGCAGCGAAACCCTCTTGGCGGCCCAGCATTTT. Translated, it gives CASSETLLAAQHF.

In its sample, this clonotype was seen once. The chain employs TRBV12-3 or TRBV12-4 and TRBJ1-1; D remains ambiguous. With 7 bases removed from V and 11 bases from J, the gap between germline ends came to 14 bases. This CDR3 spans 11 amino acids. The CDR3 sequence: CASTESSDAFF. The CDR3 DNA sequence: TGTGCCAGCACCGAGTCATCAGACGCTTTCTTT.

This clonotype has just one count. The gene calls are TRBV5-1 and TRBJ1-1; D is undetermined. CDR1 and CDR2 (germline): SGHRS, YFSETQ. Trimming left V 0 bases short and J 2 bases short, with 11 bases between. The CDR3 covers 15 residues. CDR3 bases: TGCGCCAGCAGCTTGGGTTCAGGAAGAAACACTGAAGCTTTCTTT. Amino acids: CASSLGSGRNTEAFF.

This clonotype was recorded a few times. V usage is TRBV19 and J usage is TRBJ2-2; TRBD1 agrees at 8 bases. Germline values: CDR1 LNHDA, CDR2 SQIVND (reference sequence). With V trimmed by 4 bases and J by 1 base, 2 bases remained unmatched. The CDR3 is made up of 15 amino acids. The CDR3 coding sequence is TGTGCCAGTAGTACAGGGACAGGGAACACCGGGGAGCTGTTTTTT. Translating gives CASSTGTGNTGELFF.

J is TRBJ1-5 and V is TRBV12-3 or TRBV12-4; TRBD1 agrees at 12 bases. The length of the CDR3 is 16 residues. V lost 1 base to trimming and J lost 7 bases; unmatched junction nucleotides: 5. The CDR3 spells CASSLGGQGAKQPQHF. The CDR3 DNA is TGTGCCAGCAGTTTAGGGGGACAGGGGGCTAAACAGCCCCAGCATTTT.

This clonotype was recorded many times. V usage is TRBV7-8 and J usage is TRBJ1-5; no reliable D call. Germline V CDR1 and CDR2: SGHVS, FQNEAQ. V lost 4 bases to trimming and J lost 4 bases, with 11 bases between them. The CDR3 has 14 amino acids. The CDR3 bases are TGTGCCAGCAGCTCACACCAAGGGAATCAGCCCCAGCATTTT. Translation gives CASSSHQGNQPQHF.

The rearrangement joins TRBV7-9 to TRBJ2-5; unclear D gene. This CDR3 contains 14 residues. V was trimmed by 1 base and J by 0 bases, leaving 6 bases between them. Germline lookup yields CDR1 SEHNR and CDR2 FQNEAQ (reference sequence). CDR3 sequence (DNA): TGTGCCAGCAGCTTAGAGAACAACCAAGAGACCCAGTACTTC. Its protein is CASSLENNQETQYF.

V is TRBV7-3 and J is TRBJ2-5; 11 bases align to TRBD2. CDR1 SGHTA and CDR2 FQGTGA come from the germline V gene. The ends lost 4 bases at V and 5 bases at J; junction bases unmatched: 0. This CDR3 has 13 amino acids. In DNA form, the CDR3 reads TGTGCCAGCAGCTGGACTAGCGGGGAGACCCAGTACTTC. It codes for CASSWTSGETQYF. Based on the CDR3 plus reference TRBV7-3 and TRBJ2-5, the full variable domain is GAGVSQTPSNKVTEKGKYVELRCDPISGHTALYWYRQSLGQGPEFLIYFQGTGAADDSGLPNDRFFAVRPEGSVSTLKIQRTERGDSAVYLCASSWTSGETQYFGPGTRLLVL.

This CDR3 reads CASSLDLGKRWDLNTEAFF. CDR3 nucleotides: TGTGCCAGCAGCTTAGATTTAGGGAAGAGGTGGGACCTGAACACTGAAGCTTTCTTT. The gene calls are TRBV11-3 and TRBJ1-1; a possible D gene is TRBD1 (5 bases). Trimming left V 0 bases short and J 0 bases short, with 20 bases between. CDR1 is SGHNT and CDR2 is YENEEA in the germline V gene. This CDR3 comprises 19 residues.

Notes on this clonotype: A much larger clone differs by one base, so this may be a read error. The V and J genes are TRBV7-2 and TRBJ2-7; D call uncertain. CDR3 length: 14 residues. Germline V gene lookup returns CDR1 SGHTA and CDR2 FQGNSA. CDR3 DNA: TGTGCCGGCAGCTTAGGTGGCTTTGCCTACGAGCAGTACTTC. It encodes CAGSLGGFAYEQYF.

The CDR3 sequence is CASSLGLVEKTQYF. The CDR3 DNA follows: TGTGCCAGCAGCTTGGGACTAGTAGAGAAGACCCAGTACTTC. The chain employs TRBV7-2 and TRBJ2-5, with 8 bases matching TRBD2. The J segment lost 6 bases and the V segment lost 3 bases, leaving 6 bases of the junction unmatched. The germline gives CDR1 SGHTA, CDR2 FQGNSA. The CDR3 consists of 14 residues.

The V call is TRBV18, the J call TRBJ1-4; D is undetermined. V shed 0 bases and J shed 3 bases, with 11 bases lying between them. The germline CDR1 and CDR2 sequences are KGHSH and LQKENI. The CDR3 sequence is 16 residues long. The CDR3 DNA is TGTGCCAGCTCACCACCGGTCCGGGGATCTAATGAAAAACTGTTTTTT. It codes for CASSPPVRGSNEKLFF.

This clonotype came up many times. This sequence joins TRBV20-1 and TRBJ2-5, with 9 bases that match TRBD1. V was pared by 4 bases and J by 2 bases, with 2 bases of the junction left unmatched. The CDR3 consists of 13 residues. Germline CDR1 and CDR2: DFQATT and SNEGSKA (reference sequence). The DNA for the CDR3 is TGCAGTGCTACCGGGACAGGGCAAGAGACCCAGTACTTC. Amino acids: CSATGTGQETQYF.